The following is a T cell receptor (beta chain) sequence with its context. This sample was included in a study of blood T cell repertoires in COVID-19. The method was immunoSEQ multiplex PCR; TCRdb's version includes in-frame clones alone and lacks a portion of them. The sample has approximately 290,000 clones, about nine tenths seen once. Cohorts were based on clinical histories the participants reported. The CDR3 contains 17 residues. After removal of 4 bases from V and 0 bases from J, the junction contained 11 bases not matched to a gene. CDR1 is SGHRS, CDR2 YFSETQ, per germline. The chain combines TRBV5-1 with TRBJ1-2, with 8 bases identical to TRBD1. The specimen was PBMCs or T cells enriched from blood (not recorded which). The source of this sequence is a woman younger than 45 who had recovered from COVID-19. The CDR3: CASSVGTGAFSNYGYTF. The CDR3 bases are TGCGCCAGCAGCGTCGGGACAGGAGCCTTTTCTAACTATGGCTACACCTTC. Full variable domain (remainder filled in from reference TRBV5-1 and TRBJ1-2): KAGVTQTPRYLIKTRGQQVTLSCSPISGHRSVSWYQQTPGQGLQFLFEYFSETQRNKGNFPGRFSGRQFSNSRSEMNVSTLELGDSALYLCASSVGTGAFSNYGYTFGSGTRLTVV.